Following are 3 T cell receptor beta chains from one sample sequenced in a study of cytomegalovirus exposure and HLA in healthy donors. With 60 Vbeta and 13 Jbeta primers, the PCR was carried out. Profiled with immunoSEQ multiplex PCR; TCRdb holds only in-frame clones, not every one. The sample shows 100,000 to 150,000 clones, and roughly 1% sits with its ten largest clones. The sample comprised PBMCs. All receptors derive from a man aged 18 to 35 in good health and CMV-seronegative.

The chain combines TRBV5-6 with TRBJ2-7; D might be TRBD1 (5 bases). Germline CDR1 and CDR2: SGHDT and YYEEEE. The CDR3 is 14 amino acids. Trimming removed 0 bases from V and 5 bases from J, with 12 bases in between. The CDR3 region has the DNA TGTGCCAGCAGCTTGGAGGCAGGGTATCACGAGCAGTACTTC. Protein: CASSLEAGYHEQYF.

The rearrangement links TRBV9 to TRBJ2-7; D call uncertain. CDR1 SGDLS and CDR2 YYNGEE come from the germline V gene. This CDR3 contains 14 residues. Trimming took 0 bases from V and 6 from J, leaving 13 bases between them. CDR3 loop: CASSVELGNGEQYF. DNA for the CDR3: TGTGCCAGCAGCGTAGAGCTAGGAAATGGCGAGCAGTACTTC.

The J gene is TRBJ2-2, the V gene TRBV11-2, with TRBD1 identical over 7 bases. The junction had 3 bases not matched to a gene; V was cut back by 2 bases and J by 3 bases. The CDR3 is made up of 15 amino acids. Germline CDR1 and CDR2: SGHAT and FQNNGV. CDR3 loop: CASSLRGRDTGELFF. Written as DNA, the CDR3 is TGTGCCAGCAGCTTAAGGGGGCGGGACACCGGGGAGCTGTTTTTT.